This passage covers 17 T cell receptor beta chains from one sample sequenced in a study of T cell repertoires in cytomegalovirus infection (dated by TCRdb to between 2018 and 2021). TCRdb shows the sequencer as Illumina HiSeq 1500. TCRdb's own reprocessing of the public reads used fastp at Q25 and MiXCR and kept productive beta chains. Duplicate CDR3 protein sequences are folded into a single record with the most common DNA and genes. The sample table holds about 250,000 distinct CDR3 sequences, of which 6.5% were seen once. The ten top clones hold about 6.5% of the sample. The sample consisted of PBMCs. The receptors shown here come from a human donor in good health (CMV status not recorded). Some clones in this sample may be carry-over from other donors' samples.

This clonotype has a handful of counts. The rearrangement joins TRBV28 to TRBJ1-6; no reliable D call. Trimming took 11 bases from V and 0 from J, leaving 8 bases between them. The CDR3 length is 13 residues. Germline V CDR1 and CDR2: MDHEN, SYDVKM. Here the CDR3 DNA reads TGTGCCGGCGGGAGCTCCTATAATTCACCCCTCCACTTT. It specifies CAGGSSYNSPLHF. The variable domain in full, completed from reference TRBV28 and TRBJ1-6, reads DVKVTQSSRYLVKRTGEKVFLECVQDMDHENMFWYRQDPGLGLRLIYFSYDVKMKEKGDIPEGYSVSREKKERFSLILESASTNQTSMYLCAGGSSYNSPLHFGNGTRLTVT.

This clonotype occurred many times. It may be a read error: a sequence one base away is much more abundant. The chain is built from TRBV6-2 or TRBV6-3 and TRBJ1-1; unclear D gene. The CDR3 loop spans 12 amino acids. Germline CDR1 and CDR2: MNHEY and SVGEGT. Trimming removed 6 bases at V and 1 base at J, with 6 bases between. This CDR3 is CASSQENTEAFF. The CDR3 DNA follows: TGTGCCAGCAGCCAAGAGAACACTGAAGCTTTCTTT.

In its sample, this clonotype was seen many times. The V gene is TRBV6-2 or TRBV6-3, the J gene TRBJ2-1, with D uncertain. Deletions cut 4 bases from V and 11 bases from J, with 9 bases between. The germline CDR1 and CDR2 sequences are MNHEY and SVGEGT. This CDR3 has 11 amino acids. The CDR3: CASSFTEKQFF. The CDR3 bases are TGTGCCAGCAGTTTCACAGAAAAGCAGTTCTTC.

In this sample, this clonotype turned up many times. J is TRBJ2-5 and V is TRBV4-1, with 9 bases matching TRBD1. V shed 1 base and J 4 bases; nucleotides not matched to a gene: 10. The CDR3 consists of 17 residues. The germline CDR1 and CDR2 sequences are MGHRA and YSYEKL. The DNA for the CDR3 is TGCGCCAGCAGCCAAGGCGCTAGGACAGGGGTCCGAGAGACCCAGTACTTC. Residues: CASSQGARTGVRETQYF.

This clonotype was observed many times. V is TRBV7-2 and J is TRBJ2-1; tentative D call: TRBD2 (5 bases). V was cut by 5 bases and J by 7 bases, with 12 bases left in between. CDR3 length: 13 amino acids. In germline, CDR1 is SGHTA, CDR2 FQGNSA. The CDR3 sequence: CASSLRTGNEQFF. DNA for the CDR3: TGTGCCAGCAGCCTAAGAACGGGGAATGAGCAGTTCTTC.

This clonotype was counted many times. The rearrangement links TRBV2 to TRBJ2-5; 9 nucleotides agree with TRBD2. The CDR3 runs to 15 residues. Germline V lookup: CDR1 SNHLY, CDR2 FYNNEI. Trimming removed 7 bases from V and 4 bases from J; junction bases left unmatched: 10. CDR3: CASKWGGGARETQYF. As DNA, the CDR3 is TGTGCCAGCAAGTGGGGCGGGGGGGCACGAGAGACCCAGTACTTC. The full variable domain, in which reference TRBV2 and TRBJ2-5 provide the parts outside the CDR3, is EPEVTQTPSHQVTQMGQEVILRCVPISNHLYFYWYRQILGQKVEFLVSFYNNEISEKSEIFDDQFSVERPDGSNFTLKIRSTKLEDSAMYFCASKWGGGARETQYFGPGTRLLVL.

This clonotype was counted many times. The V call is TRBV20-1, the J call TRBJ2-5; possible D gene TRBD2, 5 bases. The germline V and J ends were trimmed by 5 bases and 4 bases, with 8 bases remaining between them. From germline, CDR1 is DFQATT and CDR2 SNEGSKA (reference sequence). The CDR3 contains 11 residues. CDR3 loop: CSAGGGETQYF. The DNA for the CDR3 is TGCAGTGCTGGCGGAGGAGAGACCCAGTACTTC.

This clonotype was picked up many times. The chain carries TRBV5-1 and TRBJ2-1; 11 nucleotides align to TRBD2. Germline V CDR1 and CDR2: SGHRS, YFSETQ. CDR3 size: 15 residues. Unmatched junction bases numbered 4, after V lost 0 bases and J lost 8 bases. The CDR3 region has the DNA TGCGCCAGCAGCTTGGGACTAGCGGGGCGCTATGAGCAGTTCTTC. Amino acids: CASSLGLAGRYEQFF.

This clonotype was seen at least ten times. Here the CDR3 omits its conserved ending phenylalanine or tryptophan, so a read error is the likely source. Because the CDR3's place on the DNA is in doubt, the DNA is left out and the CDR3 is given as listed by TCRdb. The chain carries TRBV29-1 and TRBJ1-2; TRBD1 was called by the table and not checked on the DNA. The CDR3 extends over 8 residues, inclusive of both ends. From germline, CDR1 is SQVTM and CDR2 ANQGSEA. The CDR3 here is CSAEAGAV.

In its sample, this clonotype was seen many times. The V call is TRBV5-5, the J call TRBJ2-1; TRBD2 matches at 8 bases. Trimming at V came to 4 bases and at J to 8 bases, leaving 14 bases not matched to a gene. The CDR3 runs 16 residues. The germline V gene encodes CDR1 SGHKS and CDR2 YYEKEE (reference sequence). The CDR3 nucleotides read TGTGCCAGCAGCCCCCGATGGACGGGGGGGCGGGATGAGCAGTTCTTC. Translation: CASSPRWTGGRDEQFF.

This clonotype has at least ten counts. The chain couples TRBV7-2 to TRBJ2-1, with no clear D. V lost 1 base to trimming and J lost 4 bases, with 11 bases between them. Germline V gives CDR1 SGHTA, CDR2 FQGNSA. The CDR3 length is 15 residues. The CDR3 DNA reads as TGTGCCAGCAGCTTAGGTCAGGTGGGATACAATGAGCAGTTCTTC. Its protein is CASSLGQVGYNEQFF.

The rearrangement joins TRBV2 to TRBJ1-5; possibly TRBD1 for D (5 bases). Looked up from germline, CDR1 is SNHLY and CDR2 is FYNNEI. V was cut by 4 bases and J by 0 bases, with 10 bases left in between. The CDR3 runs to 15 residues. CDR3 in amino acids: CASSGDAPSNQPQHF. The CDR3 DNA follows: TGTGCCAGCAGTGGGGACGCACCTAGCAATCAGCCCCAGCATTTT.

This clonotype was counted many times. V and J are TRBV2 and TRBJ2-5; the match to TRBD2 covers 10 bases. CDR3 length: 15 amino acids. Germline assignment: CDR1 SNHLY and CDR2 FYNNEI. V was clipped by 6 bases and J by 3 bases; unmatched bases: 7. CDR3 protein: CASSFTGTSEETQYF. The CDR3 nucleotides are TGTGCCAGCAGCTTCACTGGGACTAGCGAAGAGACCCAGTACTTC.

This clonotype was observed many times. The rearrangement links TRBV6-4 to TRBJ2-5; 7 positions agree with TRBD1. Unmatched junction bases numbered 6, after V lost 6 bases and J lost 5 bases. The CDR3 is 13 amino acids. CDR1 and CDR2 from the germline V gene are MRHNA and SNTAGT. The CDR3 sequence: CASRGQVGETQYF. Written as DNA, the CDR3 is TGTGCCAGCAGAGGACAGGTCGGGGAGACCCAGTACTTC.

Many counts were recorded for this clonotype. V and J are TRBV5-6 and TRBJ2-1; the D gene is possibly TRBD2 (7 bases). V was cut by 6 bases and J by 0 bases, with 19 bases left in between. The CDR3 has 17 residues. Germline CDR1 reads SGHDT; CDR2 reads YYEEEE. CDR3 amino acids: CASTFGGGGGSYNEQFF. In DNA form, the CDR3 reads TGTGCCAGCACCTTTGGGGGCGGGGGAGGCTCCTACAATGAGCAGTTCTTC.

In its sample, this clonotype was seen many times. The J gene is TRBJ1-5, the V gene TRBV28; a possible D gene is TRBD1 (5 bases). Germline CDR1 MDHEN, CDR2 SYDVKM. V was clipped by 3 bases and J by 1 base, with 10 bases between them. The CDR3 has 15 residues. The CDR3: CASSLKQGSNQPQHF. In nucleotides, the CDR3 is TGTGCCAGCAGTTTGAAGCAGGGCAGCAATCAGCCCCAGCATTTT.

This chain uses TRBV20-1 with TRBJ2-1; D ambiguous. CDR3 length equals 10 residues. Germline V gene lookup returns CDR1 DFQATT and CDR2 SNEGSKA (reference sequence). V shed 0 bases and J shed 7 bases, with 1 base lying between them. CDR3 bases: TGCAGTGCTAGAGAGAATGAGCAGTTCTTC. Encoded protein: CSARENEQFF.